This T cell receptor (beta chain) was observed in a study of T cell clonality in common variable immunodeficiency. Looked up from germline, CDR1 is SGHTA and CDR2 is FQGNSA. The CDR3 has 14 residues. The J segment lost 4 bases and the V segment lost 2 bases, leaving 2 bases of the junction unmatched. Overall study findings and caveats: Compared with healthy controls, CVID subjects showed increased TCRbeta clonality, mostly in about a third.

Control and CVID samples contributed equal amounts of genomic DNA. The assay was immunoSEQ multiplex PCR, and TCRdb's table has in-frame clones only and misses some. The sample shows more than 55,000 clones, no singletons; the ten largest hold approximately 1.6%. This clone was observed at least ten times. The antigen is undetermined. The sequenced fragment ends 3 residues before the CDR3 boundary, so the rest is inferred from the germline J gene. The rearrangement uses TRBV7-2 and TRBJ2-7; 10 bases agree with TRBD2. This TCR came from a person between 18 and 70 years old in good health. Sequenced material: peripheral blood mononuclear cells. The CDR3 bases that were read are TGTGCCAGCAGCTTATCTAGCGGGGGTTACGAG. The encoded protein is CASSLSSGGYE. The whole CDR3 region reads CASSLSSGGYEQYF.